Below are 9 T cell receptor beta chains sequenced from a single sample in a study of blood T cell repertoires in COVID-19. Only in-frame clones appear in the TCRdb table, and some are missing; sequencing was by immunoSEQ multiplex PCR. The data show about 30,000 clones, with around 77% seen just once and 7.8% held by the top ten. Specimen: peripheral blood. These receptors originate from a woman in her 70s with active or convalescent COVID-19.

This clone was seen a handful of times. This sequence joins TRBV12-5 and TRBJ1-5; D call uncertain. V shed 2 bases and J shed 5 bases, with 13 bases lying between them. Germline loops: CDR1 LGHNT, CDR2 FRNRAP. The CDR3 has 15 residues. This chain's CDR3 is CASGLMTLEHQPQHF. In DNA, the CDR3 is TGTGCTAGTGGTTTGATGACACTCGAACATCAGCCCCAGCATTTT.

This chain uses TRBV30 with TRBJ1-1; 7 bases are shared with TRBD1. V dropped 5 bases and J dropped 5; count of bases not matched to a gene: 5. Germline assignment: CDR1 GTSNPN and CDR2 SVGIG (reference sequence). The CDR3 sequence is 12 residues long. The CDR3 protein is CAWEGARTEAFF. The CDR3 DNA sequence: TGTGCCTGGGAGGGGGCTAGGACTGAAGCTTTCTTT.

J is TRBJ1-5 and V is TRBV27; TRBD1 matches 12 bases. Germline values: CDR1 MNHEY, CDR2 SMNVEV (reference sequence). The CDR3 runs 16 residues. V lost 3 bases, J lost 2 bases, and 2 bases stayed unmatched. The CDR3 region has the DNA TGTGCCAGCAGTTTGGGGACAGGGGGCCGCAATCAGCCCCAGCATTTT. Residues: CASSLGTGGRNQPQHF.

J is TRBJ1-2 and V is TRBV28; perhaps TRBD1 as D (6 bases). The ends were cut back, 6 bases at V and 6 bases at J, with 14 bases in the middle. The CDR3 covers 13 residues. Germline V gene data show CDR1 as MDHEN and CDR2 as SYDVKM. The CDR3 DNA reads TGTGCCAGCAGACCCGGGACACATAATGGCTACACCTTC. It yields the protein CASRPGTHNGYTF.

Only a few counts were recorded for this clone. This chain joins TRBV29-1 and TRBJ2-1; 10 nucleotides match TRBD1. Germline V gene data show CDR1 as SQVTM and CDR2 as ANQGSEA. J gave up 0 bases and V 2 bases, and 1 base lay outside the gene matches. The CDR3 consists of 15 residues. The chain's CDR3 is CSVERDRGSYNEQFF. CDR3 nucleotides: TGCAGCGTTGAAAGGGACAGGGGCTCCTACAATGAGCAGTTCTTC.

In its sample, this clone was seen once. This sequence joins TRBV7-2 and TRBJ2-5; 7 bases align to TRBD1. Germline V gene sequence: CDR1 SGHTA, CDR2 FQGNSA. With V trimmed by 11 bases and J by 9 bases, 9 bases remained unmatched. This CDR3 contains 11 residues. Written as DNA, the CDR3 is TGTGCCCGAGGCGGCCAGGGGGCCCAGTACTTC. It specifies CARGGQGAQYF.

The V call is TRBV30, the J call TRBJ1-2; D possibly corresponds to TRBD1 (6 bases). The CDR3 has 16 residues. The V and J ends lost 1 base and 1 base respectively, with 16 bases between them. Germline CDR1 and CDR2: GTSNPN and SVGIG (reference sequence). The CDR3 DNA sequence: TGTGCCTGGAGTGCTACTACCAGGGGTTTTAACTATGGCTACACCTTC. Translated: CAWSATTRGFNYGYTF.

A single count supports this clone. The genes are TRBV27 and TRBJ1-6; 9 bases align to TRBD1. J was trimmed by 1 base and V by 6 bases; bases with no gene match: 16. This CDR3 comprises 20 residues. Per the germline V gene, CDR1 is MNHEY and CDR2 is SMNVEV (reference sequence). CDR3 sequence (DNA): TGTGCCAGCAGCGACTACGGACAGGGGTCACCCCGGTCCTATAATTCACCCCTCCACTTT. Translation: CASSDYGQGSPRSYNSPLHF.

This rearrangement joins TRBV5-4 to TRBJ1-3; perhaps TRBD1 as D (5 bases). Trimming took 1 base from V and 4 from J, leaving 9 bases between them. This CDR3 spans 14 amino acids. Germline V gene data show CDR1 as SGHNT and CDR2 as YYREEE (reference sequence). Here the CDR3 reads CASSLQGQGNTIYF. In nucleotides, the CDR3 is TGTGCCAGCAGCTTGCAGGGCCAGGGAAACACCATATATTTT.